These 20 T cell receptor beta chains came from one sample sequenced in a study of T-cell memory formation after mild COVID-19. One entry per CDR3 protein results from TCRdb running MiXCR on the 5' RACE reads. The sample has 400,000 to 500,000 distinct CDR3 sequences; roughly 20% are singletons. Material: PBMCs or a T cell subset sorted from them (not recorded which). The receptors were sampled from an adult woman who had mild COVID-19 (a few samples of this study predate the infection). Cell type and time point are not known.

The chain employs TRBV12-3 or TRBV12-4 and TRBJ2-7, with 8 bases aligning to TRBD1. The J segment lost 0 bases and the V segment lost 6 bases, leaving 7 bases of the junction unmatched. The CDR3 is 15 residues long. CDR3 in DNA: TGTGCCAGCAGCTCCCGGGACAGGCTCTCCTACGAGCAGTACTTC. Protein: CASSSRDRLSYEQYF.

This clonotype turned up a few times. This sequence joins TRBV5-1 and TRBJ2-1, with TRBD1 identical over 8 bases. With V trimmed by 4 bases and J by 4 bases, 4 bases remained unmatched. CDR3 length equals 14 residues. Per the germline V gene, CDR1 is SGHRS and CDR2 is YFSETQ. Here the CDR3 DNA reads TGCGCCAGCAGCGGATACAGGGGGTACAATGAGCAGTTCTTC. This sequence encodes CASSGYRGYNEQFF.

There are a few counts of this clonotype. The J gene is TRBJ2-1, the V gene TRBV19; TRBD2 matches at 15 bases. The junction had 19 bases not matched to a gene; V was cut back by 10 bases and J by 6 bases. The CDR3 is made up of 19 amino acids. Germline CDR1 is LNHDA and CDR2 is SQIVND (reference sequence). The CDR3 sequence is CATTLSRGLAGGPRNEQFF. The CDR3 DNA reads TGTGCCACCACCCTATCTAGAGGACTAGCGGGAGGGCCCCGCAATGAGCAGTTCTTC.

This clonotype was detected a few times. This chain uses TRBV7-2 with TRBJ2-7, with 15 bases matching TRBD2. Trimming removed 1 base from V and 6 bases from J; junction bases left unmatched: 4. The CDR3 is 16 amino acids. CDR1 and CDR2 (germline): SGHTA, FQGNSA. In DNA form, the CDR3 reads TGTGCCAGCAGCTTAGAGGGGACTAGCGGGAGGCTCGAGCAGTACTTC. It encodes CASSLEGTSGRLEQYF.

V is TRBV7-2 and J is TRBJ2-1; D is ambiguous. The germline CDR1 and CDR2 sequences are SGHTA and FQGNSA. V gave up 5 bases and J gave up 5 bases, with 4 bases separating them. This CDR3 is built from 11 residues. CDR3: CASSHDNEQFF. The CDR3 DNA reads TGTGCCAGCAGCCACGACAATGAGCAGTTCTTC.

V is TRBV6-6 and J is TRBJ2-5, with 14 bases that match TRBD2. Unmatched junction bases numbered 3, after V lost 2 bases and J lost 4 bases. CDR1 is MNHNY, CDR2 SVGAGI, per germline (reference sequence). The CDR3 length is 16 residues. The CDR3 protein is CASSYPGLAGGETQYF. DNA of the CDR3: TGTGCCAGCAGTTACCCCGGACTAGCGGGAGGAGAGACCCAGTACTTC.

A few counts support this clonotype. The V gene is TRBV6-2 or TRBV6-3, the J gene TRBJ2-1; 8 nucleotides match TRBD1. The germline gives CDR1 MNHEY, CDR2 SVGEGT. The CDR3 has 15 residues. Trimming removed 7 bases from V and 4 bases from J; junction bases left unmatched: 9. The CDR3 DNA is TGTGCCAGCATCTCCAGGGGGCTCTCTTACAATGAGCAGTTCTTC. Encoded protein: CASISRGLSYNEQFF.

This clonotype came up a few times. This rearrangement joins TRBV2 to TRBJ2-5, with D perhaps TRBD1 or TRBD2 (5 bases each). This CDR3 is 12 amino acids long. The V end lost 8 bases, the J end lost 4 bases, and 11 bases lay between the germline ends. Germline-derived CDR1 and CDR2 are SNHLY and FYNNEI. The DNA for the CDR3 is TGTGCCAGCTGGGACCGGGGAGAGACCCAGTACTTC. Translating it yields CASWDRGETQYF.

This clonotype was seen only a few times. This rearrangement joins TRBV29-1 to TRBJ1-2; TRBD1 aligns across 8 bases. J lost 8 bases, V lost 7 bases, and 6 bases had no gene match. This CDR3 contains 11 residues. Per the germline V gene, CDR1 is SQVTM and CDR2 is ANQGSEA. Written as DNA, the CDR3 is TGCAGCGCCGCGGACAGGGAAGGCTACACCTTC. Its translation: CSAADREGYTF.

There are a few counts of this clonotype. The rearrangement joins TRBV5-1 to TRBJ1-3; D may be TRBD1 (6 bases). CDR1 and CDR2 from the germline V gene are SGHRS and YFSETQ. Trimming stripped 0 bases from V and 0 bases from J, with 10 bases between. CDR3 length: 16 residues. The CDR3 coding sequence is TGCGCCAGCAGCTTGGGAGACAGGTTCTCTGGAAACACCATATATTTT. This translates into CASSLGDRFSGNTIYF.

The chain is built from TRBV7-2 and TRBJ1-2; 11 bases line up with TRBD1. The CDR3 is made up of 15 amino acids. V was clipped by 3 bases and J by 2 bases; unmatched bases: 2. CDR1 is SGHTA, CDR2 FQGNSA, per germline. The CDR3 coding sequence is TGTGCCAGCAGCTTCTGGGACAGGGGGAACTATGGCTACACCTTC. Protein: CASSFWDRGNYGYTF.

This clonotype was counted a few times. The chain joins TRBV12-3 or TRBV12-4 to TRBJ2-5, with 11 positions matching TRBD1. This CDR3 has 15 residues. The V and J ends lost 6 bases and 4 bases, in that order; junction bases with no gene match: 7. CDR3 amino acids: CASRGQGAVGETQYF. CDR3 nucleotides: TGTGCCAGCAGAGGACAGGGGGCAGTAGGAGAGACCCAGTACTTC.

This clonotype occurred a few times. J is TRBJ2-5 and V is TRBV6-6; possible D gene TRBD2, 5 bases. V dropped 6 bases and J dropped 0 bases, with 11 bases sitting between them. CDR1 and CDR2 (germline): MNHNY, SVGAGI (reference sequence). The CDR3 sequence is 14 residues long. The CDR3 reads CASSPTRNQETQYF. The CDR3 bases are TGTGCCAGCAGCCCTACTAGAAACCAAGAGACCCAGTACTTC.

This chain uses TRBV29-1 with TRBJ2-1; TRBD1 aligns across 7 bases. CDR3 length: 14 amino acids. Germline V gene sequence: CDR1 SQVTM, CDR2 ANQGSEA. J gave up 1 base and V 6 bases, and 6 bases lay outside the gene matches. In nucleotides, the CDR3 is TGCAGCGTCCTAAGACAGGGATCCTACAATGAGCAGTTCTTC. It encodes CSVLRQGSYNEQFF.

This clonotype has only a few counts. This rearrangement joins TRBV30 to TRBJ1-2, with no clear D. V shed 3 bases and J shed 8 bases, with 13 bases lying between them. The CDR3 covers 12 residues. Germline loops: CDR1 GTSNPN, CDR2 SVGIG (reference sequence). The CDR3 DNA reads TGTGCCTGGAGGAAGAGGGCTGGGGGCTACACCTTC. This translates into CAWRKRAGGYTF.

This clonotype was observed a handful of times. The chain uses TRBV6-2 or TRBV6-3 and TRBJ2-1; TRBD1 aligns across 12 bases. J was trimmed by 8 bases and V by 7 bases; bases with no gene match: 9. Germline assignment: CDR1 MNHEY and CDR2 SVGEGT. This CDR3 has 15 amino acids. CDR3 sequence: CASNDRDRGPDEQFF. The CDR3 nucleotides read TGTGCCAGCAACGACCGGGACAGGGGGCCGGATGAGCAGTTCTTC.

The genes are TRBV7-9 and TRBJ2-7; D ambiguous. The germline gives CDR1 SEHNR, CDR2 FQNEAQ (reference sequence). Trimming pared 2 bases from V and 1 base from J, leaving 12 bases between. CDR3 length: 15 residues. The CDR3 is CASSLFVGSSYEQYF. CDR3 bases: TGTGCCAGCAGCTTATTCGTTGGTTCTTCCTACGAGCAGTACTTC.

This clonotype has only a few counts. This chain connects TRBV6-5 to TRBJ2-5; D perhaps matches TRBD1 (5 bases). Trimming stripped 6 bases from V and 7 bases from J, with 18 bases between. Germline V gene lookup returns CDR1 MNHEY and CDR2 SVGAGI. The CDR3 loop spans 14 amino acids. This CDR3 reads CASSFQGAGSTQYF. The CDR3 nucleotides are TGTGCCAGCAGCTTCCAAGGGGCAGGATCGACCCAGTACTTC.

The chain recombines TRBV12-3 or TRBV12-4 with TRBJ2-2, with 7 bases matching TRBD1. CDR3 length: 16 amino acids. V shed 7 bases and J 6 bases; nucleotides not matched to a gene: 14. The chain's CDR3 is CASTRPGQSQAGELFF. The CDR3 DNA follows: TGTGCCAGCACCCGGCCGGGACAGTCCCAGGCCGGGGAGCTGTTTTTT.

The V gene is TRBV5-6, the J gene TRBJ1-2; perhaps TRBD1 as D (6 bases). Per the germline V gene, CDR1 is SGHDT and CDR2 is YYEEEE. The CDR3 extends over 15 amino acids. Trimming cost V 0 bases and J 6 bases, with 15 bases left between them. CDR3 amino acids: CASSLGTASMNGYTF. The CDR3 DNA reads as TGTGCCAGCAGCTTGGGGACAGCCAGTATGAATGGCTACACCTTC.